The 30 T cell receptor beta chains reported below all come from one sample, sequenced in a study of shared clonotypes between healthy human individuals. Libraries were prepared by immunoSEQ multiplex PCR; TCRdb keeps only in-frame clonotypes and omits some of them. The table shows approximately 1.5 million clones, with approximately 98% occurring only once. Sequenced material: naive CD4+ T cells sorted from blood. Indicated subset: CD45RA+ positively selected. The receptor source for this set is a man younger than 40 in good health.

The gene calls are TRBV5-8 and TRBJ2-1, with 9 bases lining up with TRBD2. The CDR3 runs to 20 residues. Germline V CDR1 and CDR2: SGHTS, YDEGEE. Trimming removed 0 bases from V and 1 base from J; junction bases left unmatched: 14. The CDR3 region has the DNA TGTGCCAGCAGCTTGGATACCCCCTTCGTAGCGGGAGCGTCCTACAATGAGCAGTTCTTC. Translation gives CASSLDTPFVAGASYNEQFF.

V and J are TRBV5-1 and TRBJ2-5, with 10 bases matching TRBD1. The germline gives CDR1 SGHRS, CDR2 YFSETQ. Trimming at V came to 0 bases and at J to 2 bases, leaving 4 bases not matched to a gene. This CDR3 has 16 residues. This CDR3 reads CASSLAWGQGQETQYF. The DNA of the CDR3 is TGCGCCAGCAGCTTGGCGTGGGGACAGGGGCAAGAGACCCAGTACTTC. Full variable domain (outside the CDR3, taken from reference TRBV5-1 and TRBJ2-5): KAGVTQTPRYLIKTRGQQVTLSCSPISGHRSVSWYQQTPGQGLQFLFEYFSETQRNKGNFPGRFSGRQFSNSRSEMNVSTLELGDSALYLCASSLAWGQGQETQYFGPGTRLLVL.

Concerning this clone: Germline is not matched at one junction end, which may reflect a read error. J is TRBJ2-2 and V is TRBV7-7; D unclear. The CDR3 is 12 residues long. Germline CDR1 and CDR2: SSHAT and FNYEAQ (reference sequence). In DNA, the CDR3 is TGTGCTAGCAGCTCTGGGGCCGGGGAGCTGTTTTTT. Translation gives CASSSGAGELFF. Full variable domain (missing parts from reference TRBV7-7 and TRBJ2-2): GAGVSQSPRYKVTKRGQDVTLRCDPISSHATLYWYQQALGQGPEFLTYFNYEAQPDKSGLPSDRFSAERPEGSISTLTIQRTEQRDSAMYRCASSSGAGELFFGEGSRLTVL.

The chain carries TRBV10-3 and TRBJ2-3; TRBD2 might be the D (6 bases). Germline V lookup: CDR1 ENHRY, CDR2 SYGVKD. V lost 4 bases, J lost 4 bases, and 15 bases lay in between. The CDR3 runs to 15 residues. The CDR3 DNA reads TGTGCCATCAGTGGAGGTCCTAGCGTTTCAGATACGCAGTATTTT. Its protein is CAISGGPSVSDTQYF.

The CDR3 sequence: CASSLVGASGNTIYF. CDR3 nucleotides: TGCGCCAGCAGCTTGGTTGGGGCCTCTGGAAACACCATATATTTT. The chain combines TRBV5-1 with TRBJ1-3, with TRBD1 as a possible D gene (5 bases). This CDR3 spans 15 amino acids. The ends were cut back, 0 bases at V and 0 bases at J, with 7 bases in the middle. Germline assignment: CDR1 SGHRS and CDR2 YFSETQ.

The chain has TRBV15 and TRBJ2-1, with D possibly matching TRBD2 (5 bases). Germline V lookup: CDR1 LNHNV, CDR2 YYDKDF (reference sequence). The CDR3 is 17 residues long. Trimming removed 0 bases at V and 8 bases at J, with 20 bases between. The CDR3 nucleotides are TGTGCCACCAGCAGAGATCTTCCTAGCCGCGAATTTGATGAGCAGTTCTTC. Translated, it gives CATSRDLPSREFDEQFF.

This rearrangement joins TRBV7-9 to TRBJ2-3; D may be TRBD2 (6 bases). The germline V gene encodes CDR1 SEHNR and CDR2 FQNEAQ (reference sequence). This CDR3 spans 14 amino acids. The ends were cut back, 5 bases at V and 9 bases at J, with 18 bases in the middle. In DNA, the CDR3 is TGTGCCAGCAGCCCCTTCGTGGCGGGGAGAACGCAGTATTTT. Its translation: CASSPFVAGRTQYF.

This sequence joins TRBV10-1 and TRBJ2-5; D gene uncertain. This CDR3 contains 14 residues. The germline CDR1 and CDR2 sequences are WNHNN and SYGVQD (reference sequence). Trimming took 4 bases from V and 10 from J, leaving 19 bases between them. The CDR3 DNA reads TGCGCCAGCAGTGCCTCGCGCCCTCCTGGGGACCAGTACTTC. Its protein product is CASSASRPPGDQYF.

V is TRBV25-1 and J is TRBJ2-1, with 11 bases that match TRBD2. The CDR3 is 17 amino acids. J was trimmed by 2 bases and V by 3 bases; bases with no gene match: 6. CDR1 and CDR2 from the germline V gene are MGHDK and SYGVNS. CDR3 DNA: TGTGCCAGCAGTGACCGGAGGGGACTAGCGGCCTACAATGAGCAGTTCTTC. Translating gives CASSDRRGLAAYNEQFF.

The V gene is TRBV9, the J gene TRBJ2-4, with D unclear. The CDR3 is 17 amino acids. Trimming left V 0 bases short and J 0 bases short, with 13 bases between. The V gene's germline CDR1 is SGDLS and CDR2 YYNGEE. The CDR3 DNA follows: TGTGCCAGCAGCGTAGGACCGACCGACCGAGCCAAAAACATTCAGTACTTC. As protein: CASSVGPTDRAKNIQYF.

The rearrangement joins TRBV5-1 to TRBJ1-1; tentative D call: TRBD1 (6 bases). CDR3 length equals 14 residues. With 3 bases removed from V and 12 bases from J, the gap between germline ends came to 21 bases. Per germline, CDR1 SGHRS and CDR2 YFSETQ. The CDR3 region has the DNA TGCGCCAGCAGCTCGGACCCTCGAACAGGGTCGTCTTTCTTT. Residues: CASSSDPRTGSSFF. The full variable domain, with the rest looked up from reference TRBV5-1 and TRBJ1-1, is KAGVTQTPRYLIKTRGQQVTLSCSPISGHRSVSWYQQTPGQGLQFLFEYFSETQRNKGNFPGRFSGRQFSNSRSEMNVSTLELGDSALYLCASSSDPRTGSSFFGQGTRLTVV.

V is TRBV6-1 and J is TRBJ1-1; the D gene is possibly TRBD1 (5 bases). CDR3 length equals 12 residues. Deletions cut 0 bases from V and 8 bases from J, with 7 bases between. The germline V gene has CDR1 MNHNS and CDR2 SASEGT. CDR3 bases: TGTGCCAGCAGTGAAGCGGGGACCGAAGCTTTCTTT. Translation: CASSEAGTEAFF.

The chain recombines TRBV4-3 with TRBJ2-7; D possibly corresponds to TRBD2 (5 bases). The germline V and J ends were trimmed by 2 bases and 4 bases, with 15 bases remaining between them. Germline lookup yields CDR1 LGHNA and CDR2 YSLEER. The CDR3 has 15 residues. In DNA form, the CDR3 reads TGCGCCAGCAGCCAACTCCCTGGGAGAGATTACGAGCAGTACTTC. Translation gives CASSQLPGRDYEQYF.

This chain joins TRBV9 and TRBJ2-7; 12 positions match TRBD2. Germline lookup yields CDR1 SGDLS and CDR2 YYNGEE. J was trimmed by 4 bases and V by 9 bases; bases with no gene match: 14. The CDR3 totals 16 residues. CDR3 loop: CATKPSGRGFKYEQYF. CDR3 coding DNA: TGTGCCACCAAACCTAGCGGGAGGGGTTTTAAATACGAGCAGTACTTC.

The J gene is TRBJ2-7, the V gene TRBV2; no definite D call. V dropped 2 bases and J dropped 1 base, with 6 bases sitting between them. In germline, CDR1 is SNHLY, CDR2 FYNNEI. The CDR3 runs to 13 residues. CDR3 protein: CASSELRSYEQYF. The CDR3 DNA sequence: TGTGCCAGCAGTGAATTGCGGTCCTACGAGCAGTACTTC.

The DNA of the CDR3 is TGTGCCAGCAGAAACGGGGCATACAATGAGCAGTTCTTC. Translating gives CASRNGAYNEQFF. The chain carries TRBV6-6 and TRBJ2-1; either TRBD1 or TRBD2 may fit D (5 bases each). This CDR3 region has 13 residues. Germline assignment: CDR1 MNHNY and CDR2 SVGAGI (reference sequence). The V end lost 6 bases, the J end lost 4 bases, and 10 bases lay between the germline ends.

J is TRBJ1-5 and V is TRBV7-9; no clear D gene. The germline gives CDR1 SEHNR, CDR2 FQNEAQ (reference sequence). There are 14 residues in the CDR3. Trimming cost V 4 bases and J 4 bases, with 11 bases left between them. CDR3: CASSSRGENQPQHF. The DNA of the CDR3 is TGTGCCAGCAGCTCCCGAGGCGAGAATCAGCCCCAGCATTTT.

The rearrangement uses TRBV7-2 and TRBJ2-7; no clear D. CDR1 and CDR2 from the germline V gene are SGHTA and FQGNSA. CDR3 length equals 14 residues. Between the trimmed V and J ends, which lost 5 bases and 0 bases, there was a span of 11 bases. CDR3 sequence: CASSRSVPSYEQYF. CDR3 bases: TGTGCCAGCAGCCGGAGCGTACCCTCCTACGAGCAGTACTTC.

This sequence joins TRBV5-3 and TRBJ2-1; D remains ambiguous. TRBV5-3 falls under the ORF class, with uncertain function. This CDR3 has 12 amino acids. Trimming left V 5 bases short and J 2 bases short, with 5 bases between. This CDR3 reads CARSYPYNEQFF. Here the CDR3 DNA reads TGTGCCAGAAGTTATCCCTACAATGAGCAGTTCTTC.

Note on this clone: Other DNA sequences of this sample code for an identical CDR3. The V and J genes are TRBV28 and TRBJ1-2; D not resolved. This CDR3 comprises 13 residues. V lost 2 bases, J lost 4 bases, and 8 bases lay in between. Germline-derived CDR1 and CDR2 are MDHEN and SYDVKM. The DNA of the CDR3 is TGTGCCAGCAGTTTAATCGGAAGCTATGGCTACACCTTC. Residues: CASSLIGSYGYTF.

The V and J genes are TRBV10-3 and TRBJ1-4; unclear D gene. The germline V gene encodes CDR1 ENHRY and CDR2 SYGVKD. The CDR3 runs to 15 residues. Deletions cut 0 bases from V and 4 bases from J, with 9 bases between. DNA of the CDR3: TGTGCCATCAGTGAGTCAGTAGGACTTAATGAAAAACTGTTTTTT. This translates into CAISESVGLNEKLFF.

This chain uses TRBV29-1 with TRBJ2-1; D is uncertain. The V gene lost 7 bases and the J gene lost 0 bases, with 22 bases spanning the gap. Germline CDR1 is SQVTM and CDR2 is ANQGSEA. The CDR3 spans 17 residues. The CDR3 loop reads CSARSKRPDSSYNEQFF. In nucleotides, the CDR3 is TGCAGCGCCAGATCGAAAAGACCTGATTCCTCCTACAATGAGCAGTTCTTC.

This chain uses TRBV2 with TRBJ1-5; no clear D. V was pared by 6 bases and J by 4 bases, with 7 bases between. The germline V gene encodes CDR1 SNHLY and CDR2 FYNNEI. The CDR3 has 12 amino acids. CDR3 protein: CASSGLNQPQHF. CDR3 in DNA: TGTGCCAGCAGCGGACTGAATCAGCCCCAGCATTTT.

The chain combines TRBV12-5 with TRBJ2-5, with 7 bases aligning to TRBD2. V shed 6 bases, J shed 7 bases, and the junction held 5 bases outside the gene matches. The CDR3 covers 12 residues. CDR1 is LGHNT, CDR2 FRNRAP, per germline. CDR3 protein: CASGLPSGTQYF. The CDR3 nucleotides read TGTGCTAGTGGCCTCCCTAGCGGGACCCAGTACTTC.

The chain is built from TRBV13 and TRBJ1-3, with 9 nucleotides matching TRBD1. CDR1 and CDR2 from the germline V gene are PRHDT and FYEKMQ (reference sequence). The trim removed 5 bases at V and 2 bases at J, leaving 4 bases unmatched. This CDR3 comprises 15 residues. CDR3 DNA sequence: TGTGCCAGCAGCACCGGGACAGGGACTGGAAACACCATATATTTT. It codes for CASSTGTGTGNTIYF.

The chain joins TRBV29-1 to TRBJ1-2; D is undetermined. CDR1 is SQVTM and CDR2 is ANQGSEA in the germline V gene. Trimming stripped 4 bases from V and 2 bases from J, with 17 bases between. CDR3 length: 15 residues. The CDR3 DNA reads as TGCAGCGTTGCGGTACATACTACGACCAACTATGGCTACACCTTC. Translation: CSVAVHTTTNYGYTF.

J is TRBJ2-2 and V is TRBV6-5; D is uncertain. The CDR3 sequence is 13 residues long. V was trimmed by 11 bases and J by 5 bases, leaving 15 bases between them. Germline lookup yields CDR1 MNHEY and CDR2 SVGAGI. In nucleotides, the CDR3 is TGTGCCTCGCAGGCCCGTGGTACCGGGGAGCTGTTTTTT. Amino acids: CASQARGTGELFF.

V and J are TRBV7-2 and TRBJ2-1; D perhaps matches TRBD2 (6 bases). With 5 bases removed from V and 8 bases from J, the gap between germline ends came to 16 bases. This CDR3 is built from 14 residues. The germline V gene has CDR1 SGHTA and CDR2 FQGNSA. CDR3 sequence (DNA): TGTGCCAGCAGCCCCCCCGCGGGAAGGGATGAGCAGTTCTTC. This encodes CASSPPAGRDEQFF. Variable domain in full (rest from reference TRBV7-2 and TRBJ2-1): GAGVSQSPSNKVTEKGKDVELRCDPISGHTALYWYRQSLGQGLEFLIYFQGNSAPDKSGLPSDRFSAERTGGSVSTLTIQRTQQEDSAVYLCASSPPAGRDEQFFGPGTRLTVL.

The V gene is TRBV25-1, the J gene TRBJ2-2, with a possible D match to TRBD1 (6 bases). V gave up 6 bases and J gave up 5 bases, with 13 bases separating them. This CDR3 comprises 14 residues. The germline CDR1 and CDR2 sequences are MGHDK and SYGVNS. The CDR3 nucleotides read TGTGCCAGCAGGGTGACAGGTTGGACCGGGGAGCTGTTTTTT. Encoded protein: CASRVTGWTGELFF.

The V gene is TRBV10-1, the J gene TRBJ2-7, with D unclear. Germline CDR1 and CDR2: WNHNN and SYGVQD (reference sequence). The V end lost 9 bases, the J end lost 4 bases, and 13 bases lay between the germline ends. The CDR3 totals 12 residues. The chain's CDR3 is CARKVEPYEQYF. As DNA, the CDR3 is TGCGCCAGAAAAGTGGAACCTTACGAGCAGTACTTC.